These 21 T cell receptor beta chains came from one sample sequenced in a study of tissue T cells after allogeneic stem cell transplantation. The table came from immunoSEQ multiplex PCR; TCRdb's copy has only in-frame clones and leaves some out. This sample has some 3,900 clones, with roughly half found just once. Time point specified: mouse harvest day 7 after allogeneic transplant. The graft held 10^6 splenic CD5+ T cells and 10^7 T-cell-depleted bone marrow cells. The sample was lymph node tissue. These receptors were obtained from a female BALB/c mouse given C57BL/6 T cells with graft-versus-host disease after an allogeneic hematopoietic cell transplant.

Points on this clone: Gene labels here are mouse ones. The CDR3 end falls 1 residue outside the read, so it is completed with the germline J gene. The chain is built from TRBV2 and TRBJ1-1; 10 nucleotides align to TRBD1. The CDR3 spans 15 residues. Germline CDR1 reads LGHNA; CDR2 reads YSYQKL. The ends lost 1 base at V and 3 bases at J; junction bases unmatched: 2. This CDR3 is CASSQGQGAHTEVFF. CDR3 DNA (partial): TGTGCCAGCAGCCAAGGACAGGGGGCACACACAGAAGTCTTC.

About this clone itself: The germline and genes are mouse ones. Read sequence stops 1 residue before the CDR3 end, and the germline J gene provides the missing end. This chain uses TRBV20 with TRBJ2-3; 8 bases align to TRBD1. Germline-derived CDR1 and CDR2 are GFQATS and STVNSAI. This CDR3 region has 14 residues. After removal of 3 bases from V and 0 bases from J, the junction contained 2 bases not matched to a gene. The sequenced CDR3 bases are TGTGGTGCTAGCAGGGGGCCTAGTGCAGAAACGCTGTAT. Its translation: CGASRGPSAETLY. Given in full, the CDR3 is CGASRGPSAETLYF.

With respect to this clone: Mouse names are used for the genes. The CDR3 end falls 1 residue outside the read, so it is completed with the germline J gene. V usage is TRBV29 and J usage is TRBJ2-2; 9 bases are shared with TRBD1. The CDR3 length is 12 residues. Germline assignment: CDR1 MSHET and CDR2 SYDVDS. V trimming: 10 bases; J trimming: 7 bases; junction bases outside the gene matches: 4. This chain's CDR3 is CAKQGADGQLYF. The DNA read from the CDR3 is TGTGCTAAACAGGGGGCTGACGGGCAGCTCTAC. The complete variable domain, with remaining parts taken from reference TRBV29 and TRBJ2-2, reads DMKVTQMPRYLIKRMGENVLLECGQDMSHETMYWYRQDPGLGLQLIYISYDVDSNSEGDIPKGYRVSRKKREHFSLILDSAKTNQTSVYFCAKQGADGQLYFGEGSKLTVL.

As to this clone: The gene names given are mouse names. The DNA ends 1 residue before the CDR3 does, and the rest of the CDR3 is filled in from the germline J gene. The chain uses TRBV13-3 and TRBJ2-4; D not certain. V lost 2 bases and J lost 7, with 8 bases in between. Germline V lookup: CDR1 NNHDY, CDR2 SYVADS. The CDR3 runs 12 residues. The CDR3 spells CASSEEVYTLYF. CDR3 DNA, as far as it was read: TGTGCCAGCAGTGAAGAGGTTTACACCTTGTAC.

As regards this clone: The listed genes are named as in mouse. The read halts 1 residue ahead of the CDR3 end, with the missing end drawn from the germline J gene. V gene TRBV12-1 combines with J gene TRBJ1-3; possibly TRBD1 for D (6 bases). The CDR3 length is 14 residues. In germline, CDR1 is SGHSN, CDR2 HYEKVE. V dropped 3 bases and J dropped 0 bases, with 8 bases sitting between them. CDR3 DNA, as far as it was read: TGTGCCAGCTCTTGGGACATTTCTGGAAATACGCTCTAT. It is translated as CASSWDISGNTLY. The whole CDR3 sequence reads CASSWDISGNTLYF.

Notes on this clone: Gene labels here are mouse ones. The read finishes 1 residue shy of the CDR3 end, and the germline J gene is used to complete it. This chain links TRBV26 with TRBJ1-1; unclear D gene. V was trimmed by 2 bases and J by 0 bases, leaving 4 bases between them. The CDR3 consists of 13 residues. CDR1 and CDR2 from the germline V gene are KGHPV and FQNQEV (reference sequence). The CDR3 loop is CASSLKQNTEVFF. The covered CDR3 bases are TGTGCCAGCAGTCTGAAGCAGAACACAGAAGTCTTC.

Note on this clone: The gene symbols are mouse symbols. The read stops 1 residue short of the end of the CDR3; the missing end is completed from the germline J gene. The gene calls are TRBV3 and TRBJ2-5, with 10 bases identical to TRBD2. This CDR3 spans 16 amino acids. V lost 1 base and J lost 0; bases outside the gene matches: 1. CDR1 is SNHLY and CDR2 is FYNGKV in the germline V gene (reference sequence). The CDR3 loop is CASSLVLGGNQDTQYF. The DNA read from the CDR3 is TGTGCCAGCAGCTTAGTACTGGGGGGGAACCAAGACACCCAGTAC.

A word on this clone: Gene labels here are mouse ones. The read ends 1 residue early relative to the CDR3; the germline J gene fills the gap. This chain links TRBV12-2 with TRBJ2-7, with 7 bases matching TRBD2. J lost 3 bases, V lost 0 bases, and 1 base had no gene match. The CDR3 length is 13 residues. Germline V gene lookup returns CDR1 SGHLS and CDR2 HYDKME. The CDR3 DNA, read in part, is TGTGCCAGCTCTCTCGTGGGGGGCTATGAACAGTAC. It encodes CASSLVGGYEQY. The whole CDR3 protein is CASSLVGGYEQYF.

Note on this clone: Gene names refer to mouse genes. The read falls 1 residue short of the CDR3 end, and the missing part is taken from the germline J gene. V gene TRBV26 combines with J gene TRBJ2-4; 11 bases align to TRBD2. Germline CDR1 KGHPV, CDR2 FQNQEV (reference sequence). This CDR3 has 16 residues. The J segment lost 0 bases and the V segment lost 4 bases, leaving 3 bases of the junction unmatched. This chain's CDR3 is CASSPTGGASQNTLYF. CDR3 DNA (partial): TGTGCCAGCAGTCCTACTGGGGGGGCTAGTCAAAACACCTTGTAC.

Regarding this clone: The gene symbols are mouse symbols. The part of the CDR3 DNA that was read is TGTGCCAGCGGTGATGCCTGGGATGAACAGTAC. Translation gives CASGDAWDEQY. The whole CDR3 region reads CASGDAWDEQYF. This chain joins TRBV13-2 and TRBJ2-7; D possibly corresponds to TRBD2 (5 bases). Coverage ceases 1 residue before the CDR3 finishes, and the germline J gene fills in the end. The CDR3 is 12 amino acids. Trimming left V 0 bases short and J 5 bases short, with 6 bases between. Germline loops: CDR1 NNHNN, CDR2 SYGAGS (reference sequence).

A remark on this clone: Germline and junction disagree at one end, which may indicate a read error. The listed genes are named as in mouse. The missing CDR3 end, 1 residue past where the read stops, is filled in from the germline J gene. The chain is built from TRBV13-2 and TRBJ2-7; D is tentatively TRBD1 or TRBD2 (6 bases each). Germline V gene sequence: CDR1 NNHNN, CDR2 SYGAGS (reference sequence). The CDR3 is made up of 13 amino acids. The CDR3 bases that were read are TGTGCCAGCAGTGACGGGGGCGCGGGTGAACAGTAC. It yields the protein CASSDGGAGEQY. The whole CDR3 sequence reads CASSDGGAGEQYF.

Concerning this clone itself: Here the gene names and germline are mouse. The CDR3 reads CASRPTGFEQYF. Partial CDR3 DNA: TGTGCCAGCAGGCCGACAGGGTTTGAACAGTAC. The rearrangement joins TRBV26 to TRBJ2-7; 7 positions agree with TRBD1. The CDR3 extends 1 residue past the end of the read, so its final part is completed from the germline J gene. J gave up 6 bases and V 6 bases, and 5 bases lay outside the gene matches. Germline V lookup: CDR1 KGHPV, CDR2 FQNQEV (reference sequence). This CDR3 region has 12 residues.

This clone was counted between two and nine times. The gene symbols are mouse symbols. The CDR3 is cut off 1 residue early in the read; its end comes from the germline J gene. The rearrangement uses TRBV31 and TRBJ1-1; D is possibly TRBD1 (6 bases). Germline V gene data show CDR1 as GKSSPN and CDR2 as SITVG. Deletions cut 3 bases from V and 0 bases from J, with 11 bases between. This CDR3 comprises 14 residues. CDR3 DNA (partial): TGTGCCTGGAGGAGGGACACTGCAAACACAGAAGTCTTC. Protein: CAWRRDTANTEVF. The whole CDR3 region reads CAWRRDTANTEVFF.

Notes on this clone: Gene names follow the mouse nomenclature. The CDR3 extends 1 residue past the end of the read, so its final part is completed from the germline J gene. The V and J genes are TRBV3 and TRBJ2-1; 8 bases map to TRBD1. This CDR3 is 14 amino acids long. Looked up from germline, CDR1 is SNHLY and CDR2 is FYNGKV (reference sequence). The trim removed 6 bases at V and 1 base at J, leaving 2 bases unmatched. The sequenced CDR3 bases are TGTGCCAGCAGTCGGGACAGGAACTATGCTGAGCAGTTC. As protein: CASSRDRNYAEQF. The whole CDR3 sequence reads CASSRDRNYAEQFF.

As concerns this clone: Any gene name here is a mouse gene name. The read ends 1 residue before the CDR3 terminus; that terminus is restored from the germline J gene. The gene calls are TRBV23 and TRBJ2-3; TRBD1, the D gene given by the table, was not confirmed from the DNA. CDR3 length: 14 amino acids. CDR1 and CDR2 (germline): KGHTA, FQNQQP. The sequenced CDR3 bases are TGCTCCAGCAGTCAAACATCTAGTGCAGAAACGCTGTAT. Its translation: CSSSQTSSAETLY. The full CDR3 protein is CSSSQTSSAETLYF.

About this clone itself: Genes here carry mouse names. The read falls 1 residue short of the CDR3 end, and the missing part is taken from the germline J gene. The chain has TRBV26 and TRBJ1-2; D is unclear. Trimming removed 2 bases from V and 2 bases from J, with 6 bases in between. This CDR3 has 13 amino acids. Germline loops: CDR1 KGHPV, CDR2 FQNQEV (reference sequence). CDR3 in amino acids: CASSLRVNSDYTF. The sequenced CDR3 bases are TGTGCCAGCAGTCTGCGGGTCAACTCCGACTACACC.

About this clone itself: The gene names here belong to mouse. Read data end 1 residue before the CDR3 end; the end is taken from the germline J gene. V usage is TRBV1 and J usage is TRBJ1-5; no definite D call. V was clipped by 4 bases and J by 5 bases, with 9 bases between them. Germline V gene sequence: CDR1 NSQYPW, CDR2 LRSPGD (reference sequence). CDR3 length: 13 amino acids. The CDR3 spells CTCSEQIDQAPLF. CDR3 DNA (partial): TGCACCTGCAGTGAACAGATCGACCAGGCTCCGCTT.

By frequency in the sample, this clone is large. The listed genes are named as in mouse. The read falls 1 residue short of the CDR3 end, and the missing part is taken from the germline J gene. The V gene is TRBV12-1, the J gene TRBJ2-7, with 7 nucleotides matching TRBD2. Germline assignment: CDR1 SGHSN and CDR2 HYEKVE. The V gene end was trimmed by 0 bases and the J gene end by 4 bases; junction bases not matched to a gene: 2. The CDR3 length is 13 residues. CDR3 DNA, as far as it was read: TGTGCCAGCTCTCTCGACTGGGTTTATGAACAGTAC. Amino acid sequence: CASSLDWVYEQY. The whole CDR3 sequence is CASSLDWVYEQYF.

As to this clone: These gene names are mouse names. The read ends 1 residue before the CDR3 terminus; that terminus is restored from the germline J gene. V usage is TRBV23 and J usage is TRBJ1-1; the table assigns TRBD1, which was not confirmed against the DNA. The CDR3 extends over 12 amino acids. Germline V gene lookup returns CDR1 KGHTA and CDR2 FQNQQP. This chain's CDR3 is CSSSRQGKEVFF. The sequenced CDR3 bases are TGCTCCAGCAGCCGACAGGGAAAAGAAGTCTTC.

A remark on this clone: The germline and genes are mouse ones. The CDR3 end falls 1 residue outside the read, so it is completed with the germline J gene. The rearrangement joins TRBV19 to TRBJ1-3; D is ambiguous. Trimming cost V 0 bases and J 1 base, with 8 bases left between them. The CDR3 is 15 residues long. Germline CDR1 reads FNHDT; CDR2 reads SITEND (reference sequence). The CDR3 bases that were read are TGTGCCAGCAGTATAGGCAGGCCCTCTGGAAATACGCTCTAT. Its translation is CASSIGRPSGNTLY. The full CDR3 is CASSIGRPSGNTLYF.

On this clone: The listed genes are named as in mouse. The read ends 1 residue shy of where the CDR3 ends; the end is completed using the germline J gene. The chain links TRBV12-1 to TRBJ2-7; the match to TRBD2 covers 11 bases. This CDR3 contains 15 residues. Germline-derived CDR1 and CDR2 are SGHSN and HYEKVE. Trimming removed 0 bases from V and 0 bases from J; junction bases left unmatched: 0. The CDR3 reads CASSLDWGGSYEQYF. The covered CDR3 bases are TGTGCCAGCTCTCTCGACTGGGGGGGCTCCTATGAACAGTAC.